The rows below give T cell receptor beta chains drawn from one sample of a study of shared clonotypes between healthy human individuals. This table comes from immunoSEQ multiplex PCR, and its TCRdb copy is limited to in-frame clones, with some not included. The repertoire includes around 2,000,000 clones, about 93% of them detected once, and around 1.7% sits in the top ten. Sequenced input: naive CD8+ T cells from PBMCs. The receptors derive from a man younger than 35 in good health. Some clones in this sample may be carry-over from other donors' samples. Each CDR3 is given with its conserved first and last residue. D genes are given only for firm matches. Clone size is not always given. Where it is, it says once, few, many or a class for expanded clones.

TRBJ2-7	TRBD1	NA	TRBV7-3	CASSLNRGPSYEQYF	TGTGCCAGCAGCCTAAACAGGGGGCCCTCCTACGAGCAGTACTTC
TRBJ2-5	TRBD2	NA	TRBV7-3	CASSLVQRGAKETQYF	TGTGCCAGCAGCTTAGTACAGCGGGGGGCAAAAGAGACCCAGTACTTC
TRBJ2-3	TRBD1	NA	TRBV10-3	CAIREGQSFTDTQYF	TGTGCCATCAGAGAGGGACAGTCCTTCACAGATACGCAGTATTTT
TRBJ1-5	TRBD1	NA	TRBV2	CASRRGQGGYQPQHF	TGTGCCAGCAGGAGGGGACAGGGGGGATATCAGCCCCAGCATTTT
TRBJ2-7	NA	NA	TRBV28	CAGAEAGGGYEQYF	TGTGCCGGGGCCGAGGCAGGAGGAGGCTACGAGCAGTACTTC
TRBJ1-1	TRBD1	NA	TRBV5-5	CAAGKQGGNTEAFF	TGTGCCGCAGGAAAACAGGGGGGAAACACTGAAGCTTTCTTT
TRBJ2-7	NA	NA	TRBV5-6	CASSLVRLAYEQYF	TGTGCCAGCAGCTTGGTCAGACTGGCCTACGAGCAGTACTTC
TRBJ1-1	NA	NA	TRBV7-8	CASSLVKYTEAFF	TGTGCCAGCAGCTTAGTGAAGTACACTGAAGCTTTCTTT
TRBJ2-3	NA	NA	TRBV7-6	CASSLLSPPITDTQYF	TGTGCCAGCAGCTTATTATCCCCTCCGATAACAGATACGCAGTATTTT
TRBJ2-7	TRBD1	NA	TRBV11-2	CASSLGPGTGIGEQYF	TGTGCCAGCAGCTTAGGACCCGGGACAGGGATCGGCGAGCAGTACTTC
TRBJ2-3	TRBD2	NA	TRBV9	CASKPSGSTDTQYF	TGTGCCAGCAAGCCTAGCGGGAGTACAGATACGCAGTATTTT
TRBJ2-1	NA	few	TRBV19	CASIGLAHNEQFF	TGTGCCAGTATAGGGCTCGCCCACAATGAGCAGTTCTTC
TRBJ2-1	NA	NA	TRBV11-3	CASRGRGDNEQFF	TGTGCCAGCAGGGGTCGTGGGGACAATGAGCAGTTCTTC
TRBJ2-7	TRBD1	NA	TRBV6-4	CASSDSGAGGGSYEQYF	TGTGCCAGCAGTGACTCAGGGGCAGGGGGCGGGTCCTACGAGCAGTACTTC
TRBJ1-2	NA	once	TRBV6-1	CASSEAEINYGYTF	TGTGCCAGCAGTGAAGCGGAGATTAACTATGGCTACACCTTC
TRBJ2-2	TRBD2	NA	TRBV5-1	CASSLAAGDTGELFF	TGCGCCAGCAGCTTGGCGGCGGGGGACACCGGGGAGCTGTTTTTT
TRBJ2-7	TRBD1	NA	TRBV11-2	CASSLDLGQQYEQYF	TGTGCCAGCAGCTTAGATCTGGGACAGCAGTACGAGCAGTACTTC
TRBJ2-5	TRBD2	NA	TRBV7-9	CASRIDPGLAVFETQYF	TGTGCCAGCAGAATCGATCCGGGACTAGCTGTATTTGAGACCCAGTACTTC
TRBJ1-2	NA	NA	TRBV5-4	CASSGRGSVYGYTF	TGTGCCAGCAGCGGGAGGGGCTCCGTCTATGGCTACACCTTC
TRBJ2-7	TRBD2	NA	TRBV7-9	CASSGGDTYEQYF	TGTGCCAGCAGCGGGGGGGATACCTACGAGCAGTACTTC
TRBJ1-2	NA	few	TRBV7-9	CASSGRQYNYGYTF	TGTGCCAGCAGCGGAAGACAGTATAACTATGGCTACACCTTC
TRBJ2-1	TRBD1	NA	TRBV6-5	CASSRQGVAYNEQFF	TGTGCCAGCAGCAGACAGGGGGTGGCCTACAATGAGCAGTTCTTC
TRBJ1-1	NA	NA	TRBV7-9	CASSPVEGMNTEAFF	TGTGCCAGCAGCCCGGTCGAAGGAATGAACACTGAAGCTTTCTTT
TRBJ2-7	NA	NA	TRBV30	CAWSTGNYYEQYF	TGTGCCTGGAGCACAGGGAATTACTACGAGCAGTACTTC
TRBJ2-1	NA	NA	TRBV28	CASSFSDNEQFF	TGTGCCAGCAGTTTTAGTGACAATGAGCAGTTCTTC
TRBJ2-5	NA	NA	TRBV6-1	CASSEARGTETQYF	TGTGCCAGCAGTGAAGCGAGGGGGACGGAGACCCAGTACTTC
TRBJ2-7	NA	NA	TRBV25-1	CASSETRGLVRSYEQYF	TGTGCCAGCAGTGAAACCCGGGGGCTCGTTCGCTCCTACGAGCAGTACTTC
TRBJ2-3	NA	NA	TRBV13	CASSSDPGPRTDTQYF	TGTGCCAGCAGCTCTGATCCGGGACCCAGGACAGATACGCAGTATTTT
TRBJ2-7	NA	NA	TRBV27	CASSLGSGSAYEQYF	TGTGCCAGCAGCTTGGGTTCAGGGAGCGCCTACGAGCAGTACTTC
TRBJ1-3	TRBD1	NA	TRBV7-9	CASSSRDSSGNTIYF	TGTGCCAGCAGCTCCCGGGACAGCTCTGGAAACACCATATATTTT
TRBJ1-2	NA	NA	TRBV1	CTSSPTDSYGYTF	TGCACCAGCAGCCCAACCGACAGCTATGGCTACACCTTC
TRBJ2-1	NA	NA	TRBV6-5	CASRPTSGTYNEQFF	TGTGCCAGCAGACCCACTAGTGGTACCTACAATGAGCAGTTCTTC
TRBJ2-7	TRBD2	NA	TRBV27	CASSPSPGLAGTGEQYF	TGTGCCAGCAGTCCATCACCGGGACTAGCGGGAACGGGCGAGCAGTACTTC
TRBJ2-5	TRBD2	NA	TRBV13	CASSPLRTSAIGIQTETQYF	TGTGCCAGCAGCCCACTCCGTACTAGCGCAATCGGAATACAGACGGAGACCCAGTACTTC
TRBJ2-7	NA	NA	TRBV15	CATSRDLAYFYEQYF	TGTGCCACCAGCAGAGATCTGGCCTATTTCTACGAGCAGTACTTC
TRBJ2-7	TRBD1	once	TRBV7-9	CASSYRGLSYEQYF	TGTGCCAGCAGCTACAGGGGGCTCTCCTACGAGCAGTACTTC
TRBJ1-2	NA	NA	TRBV7-9	CASPSEGRQGYTF	TGTGCCAGCCCCTCTGAGGGGAGGCAGGGCTACACCTTC
TRBJ2-1	NA	NA	TRBV6-1	CASSHRGSSYNEQFF	TGTGCCAGCAGTCACCGAGGGAGCTCCTACAATGAGCAGTTCTTC
TRBJ2-5	NA	once	TRBV27	CASTLGPGTVLETQYF	TGTGCCAGCACTTTAGGCCCCGGGACCGTGTTGGAGACCCAGTACTTC
TRBJ2-2	TRBD2	NA	TRBV4-3	CASSQEHWREGPRELFF	TGCGCCAGCAGCCAAGAGCATTGGCGGGAGGGCCCGAGGGAGCTGTTTTTT
TRBJ2-1	TRBD2	NA	TRBV28	CASRSWTSGFSYNEQFF	TGTGCCAGCAGATCCTGGACTAGCGGGTTCTCCTACAATGAGCAGTTCTTC
TRBJ1-1	NA	few	TRBV6-5	CASSYFRNTEAFF	TGTGCCAGCAGTTACTTTCGGAACACTGAAGCTTTCTTT
TRBJ1-2	NA	NA	TRBV27	CASSLRSGFYGYTF	TGTGCCAGCAGTCTCCGATCAGGTTTCTATGGCTACACCTTC
TRBJ2-7	NA	NA	TRBV10-3	CAISEKAETSSYEQYF	TGTGCCATCAGTGAGAAAGCGGAGACGAGCTCCTACGAGCAGTACTTC
TRBJ2-1	TRBD2	NA	TRBV6-6	CASSGLAGNYNEQFF	TGTGCCAGCAGCGGACTAGCGGGTAACTACAATGAGCAGTTCTTC
TRBJ2-7	NA	NA	TRBV11-2	CASRRGPGEQYF	TGTGCCAGCAGGCGCGGGCCAGGCGAGCAGTACTTC
TRBJ2-7	NA	once	TRBV27	CASSLRDNYEQYF	TGTGCCAGCAGTTTACGGGATAACTACGAGCAGTACTTC
TRBJ2-2	NA	NA	TRBV5-4	CASSFDGELFF	TGTGCCAGCAGCTTTGACGGGGAGCTGTTTTTT
TRBJ1-2	NA	NA	TRBV5-8	CASSLDGDYGYTF	TGTGCCAGCAGCCTGGACGGTGACTATGGCTACACCTTC
TRBJ2-7	TRBD2	NA	TRBV7-6	CASSLARGLAGEQYF	TGTGCCAGCAGCTTAGCCCGGGGACTAGCGGGTGAGCAGTACTTC
TRBJ2-7	TRBD2	NA	TRBV19	CASSMSAGGPYEQYF	TGTGCCAGTAGTATGTCAGCGGGAGGGCCGTACGAGCAGTACTTC
TRBJ1-2	NA	NA	TRBV30	CAWSRIETNGGDGYTF	TGTGCCTGGAGTAGGATAGAGACAAATGGAGGGGATGGCTACACCTTC
TRBJ1-4	NA	NA	TRBV27	CASRVGGAVGKLFF	TGTGCCAGCCGCGTCGGGGGGGCAGTAGGAAAACTGTTTTTT
TRBJ2-1	NA	NA	TRBV9	CASSVHYGSYNEQFF	TGTGCCAGCAGCGTCCACTACGGCTCCTACAATGAGCAGTTCTTC